This T cell receptor beta chain was sequenced during a study of post-analysis software for immune sequencing data. Study in general: The patients showed relapsing-remitting, secondary progressive and progressive-relapsing multiple sclerosis courses. The study, taken as a whole, reports: Controls significantly exceeded multiple sclerosis patients in normalized Chao1 diversity. Roughly 5 TRBV segments occurring more often in patients than controls included TRBV5-6, TRBV5-1 and TRBV20-1. Samples prepared in the same batch strongly co-clustered by F measure.

As to this clonotype: What it binds is unknown.

Trimming took off 4 bases at V and 7 bases at J, with 20 bases between the two ends. The length of the CDR3 is 16 residues. CDR1 and CDR2 from the germline V gene are ENHRY and SYGVKD. Included in the TCR beta cDNA libraries were unique molecular identifiers. Input of about 1 to 11 million T cells yielded a few hundred thousand cDNA molecules. TCRdb ran MiXCR on the PCR reads and lists one entry per CDR3 protein. The sample yields about 770,000 distinct CDR3 sequences, around 42% seen once. The rearrangement joins TRBV10-3 to TRBJ2-1; tentative D call: TRBD1 (5 bases). This receptor was taken from a girl aged 5 to 17 with multiple sclerosis. The sample comprised blood. The CDR3 DNA is TGTGCCATCAGTGGGACAAGCCTGGGATCCGAGAATGAGCAGTTCTTC. This encodes CAISGTSLGSENEQFF.